This TCR beta chain was documented in a study of Graves' ophthalmopathy and Graves' hyperthyroidism. Study at large: Peripheral blood was gathered at the point of initial diagnosis, before any treatment started.

The CDR3 has 14 amino acids. V trimming: 8 bases; J trimming: 4 bases; junction bases outside the gene matches: 10. Germline V gene lookup returns CDR1 MNHEY and CDR2 SVGAGI. RNA served as the template for amplifying TCR beta CDR3 regions. HTBI primers were used in a first-round RT-PCR, which preceded a second-round multiplex PCR. Via MiXCR, TCRdb re-called the multiplex PCR reads, giving one row per CDR3 protein. The sample includes 600,000 to 700,000 distinct CDR3 sequences, over 40% seen only once; the top ten take more than 2.5%. If patients had other autoimmune diseases, uncontrolled infections, pregnancy or lactation, they were excluded.

The V gene is TRBV6-5, the J gene TRBJ2-5; 7 nucleotides agree with TRBD1. This receptor was obtained from an adult man with Graves' ophthalmopathy. Sequences were obtained from peripheral blood. CDR3 in amino acids: CASARQGGGETQYF. In nucleotides, the CDR3 is TGTGCCAGCGCGCGACAGGGTGGCGGAGAGACCCAGTACTTC.